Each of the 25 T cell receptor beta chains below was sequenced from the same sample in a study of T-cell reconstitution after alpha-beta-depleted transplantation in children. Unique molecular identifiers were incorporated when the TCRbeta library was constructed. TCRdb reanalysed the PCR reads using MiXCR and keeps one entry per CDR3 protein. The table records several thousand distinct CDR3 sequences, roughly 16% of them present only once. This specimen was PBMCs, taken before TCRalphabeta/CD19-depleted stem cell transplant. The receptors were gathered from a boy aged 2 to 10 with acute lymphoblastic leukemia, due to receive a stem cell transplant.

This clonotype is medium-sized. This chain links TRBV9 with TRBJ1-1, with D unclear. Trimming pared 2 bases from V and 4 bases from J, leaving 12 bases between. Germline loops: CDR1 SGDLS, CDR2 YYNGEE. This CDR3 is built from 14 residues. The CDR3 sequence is CASSVGRRTTEAFF. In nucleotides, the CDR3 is TGTGCCAGCAGCGTCGGGAGGAGGACCACTGAAGCTTTCTTT.

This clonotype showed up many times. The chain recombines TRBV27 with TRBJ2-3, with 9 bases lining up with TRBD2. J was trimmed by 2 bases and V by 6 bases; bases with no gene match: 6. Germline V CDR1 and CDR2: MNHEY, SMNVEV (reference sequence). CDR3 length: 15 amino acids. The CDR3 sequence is CASRAGTSHTDTQYF. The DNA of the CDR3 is TGTGCCAGCAGAGCCGGGACTAGCCACACAGATACGCAGTATTTT.

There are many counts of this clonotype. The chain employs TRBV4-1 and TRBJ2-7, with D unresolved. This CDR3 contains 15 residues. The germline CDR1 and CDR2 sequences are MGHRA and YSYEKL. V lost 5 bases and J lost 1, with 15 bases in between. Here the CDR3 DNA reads TGCGCCAGCAGCTATAGTCAGAAGGGATCCTACGAGCAGTACTTC. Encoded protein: CASSYSQKGSYEQYF.

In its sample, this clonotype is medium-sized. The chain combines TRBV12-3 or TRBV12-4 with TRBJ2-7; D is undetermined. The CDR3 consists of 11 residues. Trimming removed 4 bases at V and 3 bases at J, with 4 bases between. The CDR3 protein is CASSYSYEQYF. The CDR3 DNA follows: TGTGCCAGCAGTTACAGCTACGAGCAGTACTTC.

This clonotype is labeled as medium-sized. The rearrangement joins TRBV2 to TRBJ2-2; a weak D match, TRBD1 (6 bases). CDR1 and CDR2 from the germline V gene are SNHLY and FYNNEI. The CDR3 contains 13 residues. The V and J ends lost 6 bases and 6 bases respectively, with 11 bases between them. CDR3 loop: CASSPRGPGELFF. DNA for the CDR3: TGTGCCAGCAGCCCCAGGGGTCCCGGGGAGCTGTTTTTT.

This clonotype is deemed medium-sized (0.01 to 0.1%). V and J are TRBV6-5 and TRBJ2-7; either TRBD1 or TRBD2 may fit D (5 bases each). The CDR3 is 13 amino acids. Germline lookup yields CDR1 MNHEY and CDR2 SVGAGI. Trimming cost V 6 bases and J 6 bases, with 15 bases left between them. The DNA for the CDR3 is TGTGCCAGCAGAAAGGGACCCGAACCCGAGCAGTACTTC. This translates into CASRKGPEPEQYF.

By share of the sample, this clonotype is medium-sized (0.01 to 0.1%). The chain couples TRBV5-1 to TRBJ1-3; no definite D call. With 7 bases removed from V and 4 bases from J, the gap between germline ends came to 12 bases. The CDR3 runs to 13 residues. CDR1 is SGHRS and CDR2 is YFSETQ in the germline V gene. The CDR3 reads CASGDVPGNTIYF. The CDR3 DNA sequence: TGCGCCAGCGGAGACGTCCCGGGAAACACCATATATTTT.

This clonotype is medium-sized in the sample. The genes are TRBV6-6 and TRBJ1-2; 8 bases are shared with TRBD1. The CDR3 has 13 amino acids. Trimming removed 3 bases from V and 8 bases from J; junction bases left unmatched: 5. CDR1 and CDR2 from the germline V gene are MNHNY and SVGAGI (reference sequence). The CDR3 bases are TGTGCCAGCAGTTATCAGGGGGCGAAGGGCTACACCTTC. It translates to CASSYQGAKGYTF.

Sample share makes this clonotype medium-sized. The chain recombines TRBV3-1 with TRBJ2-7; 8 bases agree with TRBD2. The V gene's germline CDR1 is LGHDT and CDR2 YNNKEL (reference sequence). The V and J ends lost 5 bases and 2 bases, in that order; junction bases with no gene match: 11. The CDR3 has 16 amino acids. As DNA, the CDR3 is TGTGCCAGCAGCGAAAGCGGGGGAACCTCTGCCTACGAGCAGTACTTC. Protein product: CASSESGGTSAYEQYF.

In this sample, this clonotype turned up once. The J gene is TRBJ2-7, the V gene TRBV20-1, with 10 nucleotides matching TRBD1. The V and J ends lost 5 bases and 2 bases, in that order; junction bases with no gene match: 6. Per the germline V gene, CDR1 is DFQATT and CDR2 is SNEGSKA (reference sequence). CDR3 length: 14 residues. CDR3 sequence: CSAEDRGSAYEQYF. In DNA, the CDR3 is TGCAGTGCTGAGGACAGGGGGTCAGCCTACGAGCAGTACTTC.

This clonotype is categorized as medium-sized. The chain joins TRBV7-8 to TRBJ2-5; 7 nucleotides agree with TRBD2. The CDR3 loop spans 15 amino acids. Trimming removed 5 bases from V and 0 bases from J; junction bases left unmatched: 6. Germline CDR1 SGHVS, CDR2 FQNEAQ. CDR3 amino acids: CASSPPGGYQETQYF. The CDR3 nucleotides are TGTGCCAGCAGCCCCCCCGGGGGGTACCAAGAGACCCAGTACTTC.

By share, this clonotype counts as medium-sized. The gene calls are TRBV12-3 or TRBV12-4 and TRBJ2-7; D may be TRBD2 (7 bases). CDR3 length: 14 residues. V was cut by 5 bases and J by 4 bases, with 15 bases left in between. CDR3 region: CASSTQGRGYEQYF. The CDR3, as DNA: TGTGCCAGCAGTACTCAGGGGAGGGGGTACGAGCAGTACTTC.

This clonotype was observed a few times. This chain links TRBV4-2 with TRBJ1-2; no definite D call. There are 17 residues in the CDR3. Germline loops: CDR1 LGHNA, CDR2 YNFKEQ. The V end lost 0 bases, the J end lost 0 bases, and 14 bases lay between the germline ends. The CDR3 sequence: CASSQESVKGTNYGYTF. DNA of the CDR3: TGTGCCAGCAGCCAAGAATCGGTAAAGGGAACTAACTATGGCTACACCTTC.

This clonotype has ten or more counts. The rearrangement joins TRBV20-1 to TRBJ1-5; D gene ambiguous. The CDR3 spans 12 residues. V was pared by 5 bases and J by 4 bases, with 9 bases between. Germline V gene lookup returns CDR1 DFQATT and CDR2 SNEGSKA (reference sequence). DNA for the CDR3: TGCAGTGCTGTGGGGATAAATCAGCCCCAGCATTTT. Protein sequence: CSAVGINQPQHF.

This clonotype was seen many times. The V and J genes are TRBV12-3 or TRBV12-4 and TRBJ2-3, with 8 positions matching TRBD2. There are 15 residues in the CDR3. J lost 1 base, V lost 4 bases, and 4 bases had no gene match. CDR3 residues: CASSYLRGGTDTQYF. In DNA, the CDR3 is TGTGCCAGCAGTTACCTGCGGGGGGGCACAGATACGCAGTATTTT.

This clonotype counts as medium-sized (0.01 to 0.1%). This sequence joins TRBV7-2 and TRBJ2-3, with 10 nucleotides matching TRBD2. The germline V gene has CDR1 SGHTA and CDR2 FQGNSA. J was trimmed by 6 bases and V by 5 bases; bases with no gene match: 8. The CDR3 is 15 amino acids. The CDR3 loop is CASSPRGSGGDTQYF. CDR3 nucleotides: TGTGCCAGCAGCCCTCGAGGTAGCGGGGGGGATACGCAGTATTTT.

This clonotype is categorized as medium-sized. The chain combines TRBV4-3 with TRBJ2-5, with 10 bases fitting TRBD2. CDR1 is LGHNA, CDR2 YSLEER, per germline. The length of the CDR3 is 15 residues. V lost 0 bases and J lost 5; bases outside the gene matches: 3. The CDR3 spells CASSQETSGVETQYF. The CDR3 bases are TGCGCCAGCAGCCAAGAAACTAGCGGGGTGGAGACCCAGTACTTC.

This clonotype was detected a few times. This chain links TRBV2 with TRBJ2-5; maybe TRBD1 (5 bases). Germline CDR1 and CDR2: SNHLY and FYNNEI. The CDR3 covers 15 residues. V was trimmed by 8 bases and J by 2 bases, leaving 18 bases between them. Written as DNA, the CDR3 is TGTGCCAGCGGGTTAGACAGCCGTCCACAAGAGACCCAGTACTTC. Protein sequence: CASGLDSRPQETQYF.

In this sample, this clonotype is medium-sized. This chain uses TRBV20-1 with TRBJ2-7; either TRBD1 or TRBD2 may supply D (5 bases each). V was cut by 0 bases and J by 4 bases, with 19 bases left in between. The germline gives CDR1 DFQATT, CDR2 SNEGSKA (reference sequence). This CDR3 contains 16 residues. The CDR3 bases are TGCAGTGCTAGAGATTGGGGTGGCAGGGCGGGTTACGAGCAGTACTTC. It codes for CSARDWGGRAGYEQYF.

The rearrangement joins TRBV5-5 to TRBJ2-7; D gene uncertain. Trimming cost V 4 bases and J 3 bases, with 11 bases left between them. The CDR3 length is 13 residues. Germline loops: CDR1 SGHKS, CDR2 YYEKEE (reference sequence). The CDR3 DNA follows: TGTGCCAGCAGCAAAGCTGAAAGCTACGAGCAGTACTTC. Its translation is CASSKAESYEQYF.

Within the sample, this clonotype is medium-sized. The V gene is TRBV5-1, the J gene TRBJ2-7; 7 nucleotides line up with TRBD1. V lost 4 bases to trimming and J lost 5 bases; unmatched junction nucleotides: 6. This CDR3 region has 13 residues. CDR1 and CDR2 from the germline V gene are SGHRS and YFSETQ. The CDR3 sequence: CASSQTGLNEQYF. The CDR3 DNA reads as TGCGCCAGCAGCCAGACAGGGTTAAACGAGCAGTACTTC.

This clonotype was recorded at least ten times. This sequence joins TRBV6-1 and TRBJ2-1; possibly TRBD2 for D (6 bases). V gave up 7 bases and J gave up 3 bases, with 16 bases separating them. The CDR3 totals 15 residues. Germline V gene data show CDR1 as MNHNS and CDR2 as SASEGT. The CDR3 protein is CASTVAATVYNEQFF. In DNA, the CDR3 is TGTGCCAGCACCGTAGCGGCCACCGTCTACAATGAGCAGTTCTTC.

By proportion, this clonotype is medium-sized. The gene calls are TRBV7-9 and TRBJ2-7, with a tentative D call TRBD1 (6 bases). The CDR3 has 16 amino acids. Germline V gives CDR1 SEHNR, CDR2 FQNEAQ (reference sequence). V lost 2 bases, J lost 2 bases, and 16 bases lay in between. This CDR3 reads CASSLILQTGTYEQYF. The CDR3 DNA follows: TGTGCCAGCAGCTTAATTCTCCAGACAGGAACCTACGAGCAGTACTTC.

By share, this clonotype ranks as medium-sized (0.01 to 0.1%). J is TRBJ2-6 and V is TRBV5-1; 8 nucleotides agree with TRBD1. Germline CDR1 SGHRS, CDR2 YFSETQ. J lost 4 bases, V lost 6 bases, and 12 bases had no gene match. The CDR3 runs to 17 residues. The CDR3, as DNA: TGCGCCAGCATGACAGGGGCCACAGGGTACGGGGCCAACGTCCTGACTTTC. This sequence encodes CASMTGATGYGANVLTF. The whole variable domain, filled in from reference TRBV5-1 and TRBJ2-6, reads KAGVTQTPRYLIKTRGQQVTLSCSPISGHRSVSWYQQTPGQGLQFLFEYFSETQRNKGNFPGRFSGRQFSNSRSEMNVSTLELGDSALYLCASMTGATGYGANVLTFGAGSRLTVL.

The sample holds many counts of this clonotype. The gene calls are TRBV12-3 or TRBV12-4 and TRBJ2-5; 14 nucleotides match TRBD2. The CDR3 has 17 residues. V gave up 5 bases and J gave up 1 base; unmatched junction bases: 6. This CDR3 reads CASSRLAGGLSQETQYF. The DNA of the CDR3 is TGTGCCAGCAGTCGACTAGCGGGGGGGCTGAGCCAAGAGACCCAGTACTTC.